Listed below are T cell receptor beta chains from one sample, sequenced in a study of T-cell reconstitution after alpha-beta-depleted transplantation in children. TCRdb re-derived calls from the PCR reads in MiXCR, one entry per CDR3 protein. Of a few hundred thousand distinct CDR3 sequences detected, about 10% appear once; the ten largest clones hold roughly 9.1%. The sample was PBMCs from the stem cell graft donor, taken from the stem cell graft. The source is a human donor who donated a stem cell graft to a child with SCID. CDR3s include the opening cysteine and the closing phenylalanine or tryptophan. A D gene is named only where the DNA matches it firmly. Clone size, where shown, is once, few, many, or a class for clones that have expanded.

CDR3 | DNA | D | V | size | J
CASSLDDRANTEAFF | TGTGCCAGCAGCTTAGACGACAGGGCGAACACTGAAGCTTTCTTT | TRBD1 | TRBV7-6 | few | TRBJ1-1
CASSQQGYQPQHF | TGTGCCAGCAGCCAACAGGGATATCAGCCCCAGCATTTT | NA | TRBV12-3/TRBV12-4 | many | TRBJ1-5
CASSIVWAGSYNEQFF | TGTGCCAGTAGTATAGTCTGGGCGGGGAGTTACAATGAGCAGTTCTTC | NA | TRBV19 | NA | TRBJ2-1
CASSDGTGVTDTQYF | TGTGCCAGCAGTGACGGGACAGGGGTAACAGATACGCAGTATTTT | TRBD1 | TRBV6-4 | many | TRBJ2-3
CASLTASRVNEQFF | TGTGCCAGTCTGACAGCCTCGCGGGTCAATGAGCAGTTCTTC | NA | TRBV12-3/TRBV12-4 | many | TRBJ2-1
CASSLKGTDTEAFF | TGTGCCAGCAGCTTAAAAGGTACGGACACTGAAGCTTTCTTT | NA | TRBV7-9 | NA | TRBJ1-1
CASSFGQTTDTQYF | TGCGCCAGCAGCTTCGGCCAGACCACAGATACGCAGTATTTT | NA | TRBV5-1 | few | TRBJ2-3
CSARVLAGKNTGELFF | TGCAGTGCTAGAGTATTAGCGGGGAAGAACACCGGGGAGCTGTTTTTT | TRBD2 | TRBV20-1 | few | TRBJ2-2
CSARKSGVTDTQYF | TGCAGTGCTAGAAAGTCGGGGGTCACAGATACGCAGTATTTT | NA | TRBV20-1 | few | TRBJ2-3
CASSRQGNEKLFF | TGTGCCAGCAGTAGACAGGGCAATGAAAAACTGTTTTTT | TRBD1 | TRBV27 | NA | TRBJ1-4
CACSLRQGTDTQYF | TGTGCCTGCAGCTTAAGACAGGGAACAGATACGCAGTATTTT | TRBD1 | TRBV7-9 | NA | TRBJ2-3
CASSLPNGGAFF | TGTGCCAGCAGCCTCCCCAACGGGGGGGCTTTCTTT | NA | TRBV7-9 | few | TRBJ1-1
CSARTVNQPQHF | TGCAGTGCTAGGACAGTCAATCAGCCCCAGCATTTT | NA | TRBV20-1 | NA | TRBJ1-5
CASSLTGGVNTQYF | TGTGCCAGCAGCTTAACCGGGGGGGTGAATACGCAGTATTTT | TRBD2 | TRBV7-3 | NA | TRBJ2-3
CASSLLLGGNEKLFF | TGTGCCAGCAGTTTATTATTGGGGGGTAATGAAAAACTGTTTTTT | NA | TRBV27 | few | TRBJ1-4
CASSEGGLAGVLETQYF | TGTGCCAGCAGCGAAGGAGGACTAGCGGGGGTATTAGAGACCCAGTACTTC | TRBD2 | TRBV11-2 | NA | TRBJ2-5
CASRPGQEVSPLHF | TGTGCCAGCAGGCCGGGACAGGAGGTTTCACCCCTCCACTTT | TRBD1 | TRBV27 | NA | TRBJ1-6
CSAEDREVPTDTQYF | TGCAGTGCCGAGGACAGGGAGGTTCCCACAGATACGCAGTATTTT | TRBD1 | TRBV20-1 | NA | TRBJ2-3
CASSLSPATNYGYTF | TGTGCCAGCAGTTTATCTCCGGCAACTAACTATGGCTACACCTTC | NA | TRBV27 | NA | TRBJ1-2
CAISGTGGSQPQHF | TGTGCCATCAGTGGGACGGGAGGGAGTCAGCCCCAGCATTTT | NA | TRBV10-3 | NA | TRBJ1-5
CASSPKLATAGHQPQHF | TGTGCCAGCAGCCCAAAGCTCGCTACAGCGGGACATCAGCCCCAGCATTTT | NA | TRBV14 | NA | TRBJ1-5
CSVEYGQLYEQFF | TGCAGCGTTGAATACGGACAGTTATATGAGCAGTTCTTC | NA | TRBV29-1 | NA | TRBJ2-1
CASSATGAGNTGELFF | TGTGCCAGCAGCGCGACAGGGGCCGGTAACACCGGGGAGCTGTTTTTT | TRBD1 | TRBV2 | many | TRBJ2-2
CASSFQGRTEGTQYF | TGTGCCAGCAGTTTCCAGGGGCGGACGGAAGGGACCCAGTACTTC | NA | TRBV27 | few | TRBJ2-5
CASSPRGQVNTEAFF | TGCGCCAGCAGCCCTCGAGGACAAGTGAACACTGAAGCTTTCTTT | NA | TRBV5-1 | NA | TRBJ1-1
CASSRGDNSPLHF | TGTGCCAGCAGCAGGGGAGATAATTCACCCCTCCACTTT | NA | TRBV12-3/TRBV12-4 | NA | TRBJ1-6
CASSSPWSSYNEQFF | TGTGCCAGCAGCTCACCCTGGAGCTCCTACAATGAGCAGTTCTTC | NA | TRBV7-9 | NA | TRBJ2-1
CASSLNPLGTLGPYEQYF | TGTGCCAGCAGCTTAAATCCTCTCGGGACCCTCGGGCCCTACGAGCAGTACTTC | NA | TRBV11-1 | NA | TRBJ2-7
CASSQDRAKNQPQHF | TGTGCCAGCAGCCAAGACAGGGCGAAGAATCAGCCCCAGCATTTT | NA | TRBV3-1 | few | TRBJ1-5
CASSYSMDSQETQYF | TGTGCCAGCAGTTACTCCATGGACAGCCAAGAGACCCAGTACTTC | NA | TRBV6-5 | many | TRBJ2-5
CSARPQGGEQFF | TGCAGTGCTAGACCACAGGGAGGTGAGCAGTTCTTC | NA | TRBV20-1 | many | TRBJ2-1
CASSGGVMGASYTF | TGCGCCAGCAGCGGGGGGGTTATGGGCGCGAGCTACACCTTC | NA | TRBV5-1 | few | TRBJ1-2
CASAPKDRGGTEAFF | TGTGCCAGCGCGCCCAAGGACAGGGGTGGCACTGAAGCTTTCTTT | TRBD1 | TRBV12-3/TRBV12-4 | many | TRBJ1-1
CASSLPGRNTEAFF | TGTGCCAGCAGTCTGCCAGGGAGGAACACTGAAGCTTTCTTT | NA | TRBV27 | few | TRBJ1-1
CSATGTGGTDTQYF | TGCAGTGCTACCGGGACAGGGGGGACAGATACGCAGTATTTT | TRBD1 | TRBV20-1 | NA | TRBJ2-3
CASSPTLLQETQYF | TGTGCCAGCAGCCCGACACTACTCCAAGAGACCCAGTACTTC | NA | TRBV5-5 | NA | TRBJ2-5
CASSFSDMNTEAFF | TGTGCCAGCAGTTTTTCTGACATGAACACTGAAGCTTTCTTT | NA | TRBV12-3/TRBV12-4 | NA | TRBJ1-1
CASSGGGPNTEAFF | TGCGCCAGCAGCGGTGGGGGGCCGAACACTGAAGCTTTCTTT | NA | TRBV5-1 | NA | TRBJ1-1
CASRGDSNYGYTF | TGTGCCAGCAGGGGAGACTCTAACTATGGCTACACCTTC | NA | TRBV2 | NA | TRBJ1-2
CASTKQGTWTDTQYF | TGTGCCAGCACCAAACAGGGGACTTGGACAGATACGCAGTATTTT | NA | TRBV3-1 | once | TRBJ2-3
CASSYGIAYEQYF | TGCGCCAGCAGCTACGGGATAGCCTACGAGCAGTACTTC | NA | TRBV5-1 | many | TRBJ2-7
CASSFVQGNEQFF | TGTGCCAGCAGTTTCGTCCAGGGGAATGAGCAGTTCTTC | NA | TRBV12-3/TRBV12-4 | NA | TRBJ2-1
CASSRRQGTGETQYF | TGTGCCAGCAGTCGACGACAGGGGACGGGGGAGACCCAGTACTTC | TRBD1 | TRBV6-1 | NA | TRBJ2-5
CASSPRTSPPGELFF | TGTGCCAGCAGTCCCAGGACTAGTCCTCCCGGGGAGCTGTTTTTT | TRBD2 | TRBV6-1 | NA | TRBJ2-2
CASSLGAGVTDTQYF | TGTGCCAGCAGCTTAGGTGCAGGCGTAACAGATACGCAGTATTTT | NA | TRBV11-1 | many | TRBJ2-3